The next 2 T cell receptor beta chains were all read from a single sample in a study of CD8 T cells in Susac syndrome. Random hexamers served to reverse transcribe roughly 0.5 to 1 ug RNA. TCRdb reanalysed the immunoSEQ multiplex PCR reads using MiXCR and keeps one entry per CDR3 protein. The repertoire holds 84,000 or so distinct CDR3 sequences, with approximately 93% as singletons. The material sequenced was CD8+ T cells from PBMCs. The receptor source for this set is a human donor with Susac syndrome.

This clonotype was picked up one time. V is TRBV6-5 and J is TRBJ1-1; the D gene is possibly TRBD1 (6 bases). The V gene's germline CDR1 is MNHEY and CDR2 SVGAGI. V was cut by 4 bases and J by 1 base, with 13 bases left in between. The CDR3 runs 15 residues. The CDR3 loop is CASSLRWGQNTEAFF. The CDR3 region has the DNA TGTGCCAGCAGTTTACGATGGGGGCAGAACACTGAAGCTTTCTTT.

The V gene is TRBV7-9, the J gene TRBJ2-1; D might be TRBD1 (5 bases). Trimming cost V 2 bases and J 5 bases, with 22 bases left between them. This CDR3 has 18 residues. CDR1 is SEHNR and CDR2 is FQNEAQ in the germline V gene (reference sequence). The DNA for the CDR3 is TGTGCCAGCAGCTTAATGGGCGCAGGGCAAAGTGAGAACAATGAGCAGTTCTTC. It encodes CASSLMGAGQSENNEQFF.